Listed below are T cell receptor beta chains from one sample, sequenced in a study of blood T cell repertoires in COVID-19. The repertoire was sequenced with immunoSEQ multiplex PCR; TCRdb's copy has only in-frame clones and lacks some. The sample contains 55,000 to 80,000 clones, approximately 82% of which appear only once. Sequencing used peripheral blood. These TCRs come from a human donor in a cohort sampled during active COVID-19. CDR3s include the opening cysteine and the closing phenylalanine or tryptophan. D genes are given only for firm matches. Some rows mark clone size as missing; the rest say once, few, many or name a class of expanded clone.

CDR3 DNA: TGTGCCAGCAGCTTACGGGCTAGCGGGGGACCCATCGGGGAGCTGTTTTTT
CDR3 protein: CASSLRASGGPIGELFF
clone size: NA
D gene: TRBD2
V gene: TRBV7-2
J gene: TRBJ2-2

CDR3 DNA: TGTGCCACCACTTCAGGGACATCGCAAGAGCAGTTCTTC
CDR3 protein: CATTSGTSQEQFF
clone size: NA
D gene: NA
V gene: TRBV19
J gene: TRBJ2-1

CDR3 DNA: TGTGCTAGTGGTTTTGGGACAGGATGGGGAGATACGCAGTATTTT
CDR3 protein: CASGFGTGWGDTQYF
clone size: NA
D gene: TRBD1
V gene: TRBV12-5
J gene: TRBJ2-3

CDR3 DNA: TGTGCCAGCAGCTTTTCGACAGGAGGCCCCTACGAGCAGTACTTC
CDR3 protein: CASSFSTGGPYEQYF
clone size: NA
D gene: NA
V gene: TRBV5-4
J gene: TRBJ2-7

CDR3 DNA: TGTGCCAGCAGAGAGGGACAGAGCAATGAAAAACTGTTTTTT
CDR3 protein: CASREGQSNEKLFF
clone size: once
D gene: TRBD1
V gene: TRBV6-5
J gene: TRBJ1-4

CDR3 DNA: TGTGCCAGCAGCTTTTCCAGGTGGAACTCCTACAATGAGCAGTTCTTC
CDR3 protein: CASSFSRWNSYNEQFF
clone size: once
D gene: NA
V gene: TRBV7-9
J gene: TRBJ2-1

CDR3 DNA: TGTGCCAGCAGTCCGACAGGGGACTTTACGCAGTATTTT
CDR3 protein: CASSPTGDFTQYF
clone size: NA
D gene: TRBD1
V gene: TRBV12-3/TRBV12-4
J gene: TRBJ2-3

CDR3 DNA: TGTGCCAGCAGCTTAGTCGGGGTAGGAACCGGGGAGCTGTTTTTT
CDR3 protein: CASSLVGVGTGELFF
clone size: NA
D gene: NA
V gene: TRBV7-9
J gene: TRBJ2-2

CDR3 DNA: TGCAGCGTTGCAGGGGGCCCCAATCAGCCCCAGCATTTT
CDR3 protein: CSVAGGPNQPQHF
clone size: NA
D gene: TRBD1
V gene: TRBV29-1
J gene: TRBJ1-5

CDR3 DNA: TGCGCCAGCAGCCAAGACCTCGGGACAGCACCAGATACGCAGTATTTT
CDR3 protein: CASSQDLGTAPDTQYF
clone size: NA
D gene: TRBD1
V gene: TRBV4-1
J gene: TRBJ2-3

CDR3 DNA: TGTGCCAGCAGCTCCTCCGCGGGCCGGGAGCAGTTCTTC
CDR3 protein: CASSSSAGREQFF
clone size: NA
D gene: NA
V gene: TRBV5-5
J gene: TRBJ2-1

CDR3 DNA: TGTGCCAGCAGCTTGGTGGGGGGTTGGACCGGGGAGCTGTTTTTT
CDR3 protein: CASSLVGGWTGELFF
clone size: NA
D gene: NA
V gene: TRBV5-5
J gene: TRBJ2-2

CDR3 DNA: TGTGCCAGCAGTTACGCCCCTAGCGGGGGGGGTGGGGAGCTGTTTTTT
CDR3 protein: CASSYAPSGGGGELFF
clone size: NA
D gene: TRBD2
V gene: TRBV6-6
J gene: TRBJ2-2

CDR3 DNA: TGCGCCAGCATCGGACAGGGAAACACTGAAGCTTTCTTT
CDR3 protein: CASIGQGNTEAFF
clone size: NA
D gene: TRBD1
V gene: TRBV5-1
J gene: TRBJ1-1

CDR3 DNA: TGCGCCAGCAGCCGTACTAGCGGGGCCTACAATGAGCAGTTCTTC
CDR3 protein: CASSRTSGAYNEQFF
clone size: NA
D gene: TRBD2
V gene: TRBV5-1
J gene: TRBJ2-1

CDR3 DNA: TGCGCCAGCAGCTCAACTAGCGGGAAAGAGACCCAGTACTTC
CDR3 protein: CASSSTSGKETQYF
clone size: NA
D gene: TRBD2
V gene: TRBV5-1
J gene: TRBJ2-5

CDR3 DNA: TGTGCCAGCAGTGACGACCCCAGGAACAGGGAAGAGACCCAGTACTTC
CDR3 protein: CASSDDPRNREETQYF
clone size: NA
D gene: NA
V gene: TRBV6-1
J gene: TRBJ2-5

CDR3 DNA: TGTGCCAGTAATCCCACTAGCGGGGTTCGTCAGTACTTC
CDR3 protein: CASNPTSGVRQYF
clone size: NA
D gene: TRBD2
V gene: TRBV19
J gene: TRBJ2-4

CDR3 DNA: TGTGCCAGCAGTGCGCAGGGGGCAAGATTTACCGGGGAGCTGTTTTTT
CDR3 protein: CASSAQGARFTGELFF
clone size: NA
D gene: TRBD1
V gene: TRBV2
J gene: TRBJ2-2

CDR3 DNA: TGCGCCAGCAGCTTGACTAGCGGGTCCTACAATGAGCAGTTCTTC
CDR3 protein: CASSLTSGSYNEQFF
clone size: NA
D gene: TRBD2
V gene: TRBV5-1
J gene: TRBJ2-1

CDR3 DNA: TGTGCCAGCAGCCCACAACCGGACAGGATTGAGCAGTACTTC
CDR3 protein: CASSPQPDRIEQYF
clone size: NA
D gene: TRBD1
V gene: TRBV7-2
J gene: TRBJ2-7

CDR3 DNA: TGTGCCAGTAGTAGTGCCAGCTCTGGAAACACCATATATTTT
CDR3 protein: CASSSASSGNTIYF
clone size: NA
D gene: NA
V gene: TRBV19
J gene: TRBJ1-3

CDR3 DNA: TGTGCCAGCAGCACGACAGGGGCCCAGACCCAGTACTTC
CDR3 protein: CASSTTGAQTQYF
clone size: NA
D gene: TRBD1
V gene: TRBV5-4
J gene: TRBJ2-5

CDR3 DNA: TGCGCCAGCAGCCCGCGGGGGGAGAACACTGAAGCTTTCTTT
CDR3 protein: CASSPRGENTEAFF
clone size: NA
D gene: NA
V gene: TRBV5-1
J gene: TRBJ1-1

CDR3 DNA: TGCGCCAGCAGGGCTAAGGGGGCAATTTACAATGAGCAGTTCTTC
CDR3 protein: CASRAKGAIYNEQFF
clone size: NA
D gene: TRBD1
V gene: TRBV10-1
J gene: TRBJ2-1

CDR3 DNA: TGCAGCGTTCGATCAGGATCAACTAATGAAAAACTGTTTTTT
CDR3 protein: CSVRSGSTNEKLFF
clone size: few
D gene: NA
V gene: TRBV29-1
J gene: TRBJ1-4

CDR3 DNA: TGTGCCAGCAGCCCCACAGGGGAATCTGGAAACACCATATATTTT
CDR3 protein: CASSPTGESGNTIYF
clone size: NA
D gene: TRBD1
V gene: TRBV3-1/TRBV3-2
J gene: TRBJ1-3

CDR3 DNA: TGCGCCAGCAGCTTGGGTCGGGGACAGGGTGACGAGCAGTACTTC
CDR3 protein: CASSLGRGQGDEQYF
clone size: NA
D gene: TRBD1
V gene: TRBV5-1
J gene: TRBJ2-7